The clone carrying this T cell receptor beta chain was observed a single time. This specimen belongs to a study of blood T cell repertoires in COVID-19. As processed by the authors: Reference gene primers were amplified, and this amplification served to estimate nucleated cell counts. Assay used: immunoSEQ multiplex PCR; TCRdb lists only in-frame clones, some missing. V and J calls and clone size are those listed in that table; D and trimming were worked out from the DNA. The sample carries some 200,000 clones, about 86% recorded once. This CDR3 contains 15 residues. The germline V gene has CDR1 SGHNT and CDR2 YYREEE (reference sequence). Deletions cut 4 bases from V and 2 bases from J, with 14 bases between.

The chain couples TRBV5-4 to TRBJ2-3; D is ambiguous. This clonotype was sampled from a human donor with acute or convalescent COVID-19. The donor label of this sample is uncertain. The sample comprised peripheral blood. In nucleotides, the CDR3 is TGTGCCAGCAGCACTCCGTCGGTAGCCACAGATACGCAGTATTTT. The encoded protein is CASSTPSVATDTQYF.